This T cell receptor delta chain was found in a study of human gamma delta and Vdelta1 T cells (dated by TCRdb to 2016 to 2018). For the wider study: In this study, the researchers looked at Delta One T cells, which are Vd1+ gamma-delta T cells, to see how well they work as cytotoxic effectors against acute myeloid leukemia.

The method was PCR. TCRdb shows the sequencer as Illumina MiSeq. Via CATT, TCRdb reprocessed the public reads, and rows with identical DNA were then joined. The sample has roughly 1,400 delta-chain clones on record, about two fifths of them singletons. About 4.8% of the sample rests with the top ten. This clone is medium-sized (0.01 to 0.1%) in its sample. Its antigen is not yet known. Base quality data are lacking; no much larger clone is found one base away. Other DNA variants within this sample encode the same CDR3. The germline V gene sets CDR1 to TSWWSYY and CDR2 to QGS. The V end gives up 5 bases and the J end 0 bases, leaving 12 bases in the junction not matched to a gene. Including cysteine and phenylalanine, the CDR3 has 18 amino acids. Kept here is only the CDR3 DNA, which spans 54 bases and is read in frame from base 1.

Sequenced input: Vdelta1 gamma-delta T cells from blood. The cell subset or site label corresponds to: Vd1+ T cells from peripheral blood. The source of this sequence is a human donor in good health. The V and J segments used are TRDV1 and TRDJ1, with 10 central nucleotides matching TRDD3. The CDR3 in this case is CALGNRGGYGVYTDKLIF. DNA sequence: TGTGCTCTTGGGAACAGGGGGGGATACGGGGTCTACACCGATAAACTCATCTTT.